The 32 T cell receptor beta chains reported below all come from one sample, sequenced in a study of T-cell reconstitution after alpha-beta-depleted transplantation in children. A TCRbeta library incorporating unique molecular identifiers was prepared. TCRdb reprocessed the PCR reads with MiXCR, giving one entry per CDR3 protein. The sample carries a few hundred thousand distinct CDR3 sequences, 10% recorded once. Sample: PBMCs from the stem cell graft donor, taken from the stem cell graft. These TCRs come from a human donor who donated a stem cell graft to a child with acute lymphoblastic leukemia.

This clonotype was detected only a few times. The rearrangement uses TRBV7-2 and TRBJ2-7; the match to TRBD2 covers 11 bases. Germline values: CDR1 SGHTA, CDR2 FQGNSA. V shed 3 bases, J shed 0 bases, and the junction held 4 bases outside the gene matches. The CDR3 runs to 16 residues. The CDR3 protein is CASSFGTSGSSYEQYF. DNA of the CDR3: TGTGCCAGCAGCTTCGGAACTAGCGGGAGCTCCTACGAGCAGTACTTC. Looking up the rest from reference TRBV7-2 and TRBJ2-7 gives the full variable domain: GAGVSQSPSNKVTEKGKDVELRCDPISGHTALYWYRQSLGQGLEFLIYFQGNSAPDKSGLPSDRFSAERTGGSVSTLTIQRTQQEDSAVYLCASSFGTSGSSYEQYFGPGTRLTVT.

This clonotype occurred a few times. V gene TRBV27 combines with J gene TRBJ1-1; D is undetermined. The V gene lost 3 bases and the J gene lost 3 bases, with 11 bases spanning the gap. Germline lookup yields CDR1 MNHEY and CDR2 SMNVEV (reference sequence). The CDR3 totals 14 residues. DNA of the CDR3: TGTGCCAGCAGTTTCTTTCCAGGAGACACTGAAGCTTTCTTT. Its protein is CASSFFPGDTEAFF.

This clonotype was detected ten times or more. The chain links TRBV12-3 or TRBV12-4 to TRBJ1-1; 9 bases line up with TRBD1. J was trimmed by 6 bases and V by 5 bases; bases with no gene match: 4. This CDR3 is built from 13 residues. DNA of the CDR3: TGTGCCAGCAGTCGGGACAGGGCGGCTGAAGCTTTCTTT. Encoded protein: CASSRDRAAEAFF.

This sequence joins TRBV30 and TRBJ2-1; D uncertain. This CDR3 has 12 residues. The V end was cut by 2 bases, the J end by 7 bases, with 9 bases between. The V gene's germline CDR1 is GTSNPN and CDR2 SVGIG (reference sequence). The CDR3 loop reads CAWSHDGNEQFF. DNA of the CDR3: TGTGCCTGGAGTCATGACGGGAATGAGCAGTTCTTC.

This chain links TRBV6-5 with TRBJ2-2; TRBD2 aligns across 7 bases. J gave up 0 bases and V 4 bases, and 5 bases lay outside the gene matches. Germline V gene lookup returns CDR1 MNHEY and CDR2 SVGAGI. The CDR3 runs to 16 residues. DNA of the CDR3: TGTGCCAGCAGTTCCCCGGGACTAACGAACACCGGGGAGCTGTTTTTT. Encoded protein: CASSSPGLTNTGELFF.

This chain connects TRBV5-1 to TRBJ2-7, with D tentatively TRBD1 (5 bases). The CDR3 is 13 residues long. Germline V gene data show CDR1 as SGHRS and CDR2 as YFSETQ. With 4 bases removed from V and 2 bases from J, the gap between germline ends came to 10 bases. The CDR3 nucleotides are TGCGCCAGCAGCGACAGTCTAACCTACGAGCAGTACTTC. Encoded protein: CASSDSLTYEQYF.

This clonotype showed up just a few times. CDR3 sequence (DNA): TGTGCCAGCAGCTTAATCCGAAGGGGATACGAGCAGTACTTC. It codes for CASSLIRRGYEQYF. V is TRBV7-2 and J is TRBJ2-7, with D possibly TRBD1 on 5 matching bases. Germline CDR1 reads SGHTA; CDR2 reads FQGNSA. This CDR3 has 14 amino acids. V was clipped by 2 bases and J by 4 bases, with 12 bases between them.

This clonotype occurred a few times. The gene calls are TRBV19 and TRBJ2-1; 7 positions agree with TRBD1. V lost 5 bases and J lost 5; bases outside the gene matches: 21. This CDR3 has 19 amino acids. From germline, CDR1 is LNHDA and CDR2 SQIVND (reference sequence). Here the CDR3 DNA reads TGTGCCAGTAGTGTCCCCTACCCATCCACAGGGGCCGGAGACAATGAGCAGTTCTTC. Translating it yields CASSVPYPSTGAGDNEQFF. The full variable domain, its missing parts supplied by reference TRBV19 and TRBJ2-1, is DGGITQSPKYLFRKEGQNVTLSCEQNLNHDAMYWYRQDPGQGLRLIYYSQIVNDFQKGDIAEGYSVSREKKESFPLTVTSAQKNPTAFYLCASSVPYPSTGAGDNEQFFGPGTRLTVL.

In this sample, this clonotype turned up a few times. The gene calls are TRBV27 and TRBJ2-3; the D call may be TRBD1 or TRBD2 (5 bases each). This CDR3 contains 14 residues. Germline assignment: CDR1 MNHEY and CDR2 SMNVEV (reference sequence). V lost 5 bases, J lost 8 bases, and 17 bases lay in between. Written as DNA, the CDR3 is TGTGCCAGCAGTCCGGGGACCAGAGAGGGTACGCAGTATTTT. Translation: CASSPGTREGTQYF.

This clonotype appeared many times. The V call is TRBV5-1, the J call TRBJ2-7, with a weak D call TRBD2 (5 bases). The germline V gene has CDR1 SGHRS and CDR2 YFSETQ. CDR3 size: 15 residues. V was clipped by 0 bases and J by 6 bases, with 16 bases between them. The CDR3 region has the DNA TGCGCCAGCAGCTTGGGTGGAGGCCTCCCTACCGAGCAGTACTTC. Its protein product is CASSLGGGLPTEQYF.

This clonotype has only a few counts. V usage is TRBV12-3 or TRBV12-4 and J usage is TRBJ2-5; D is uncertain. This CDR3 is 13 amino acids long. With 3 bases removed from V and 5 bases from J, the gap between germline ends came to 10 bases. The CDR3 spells CASSFAPQETQYF. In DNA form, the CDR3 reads TGTGCCAGCAGTTTCGCCCCGCAGGAGACCCAGTACTTC.

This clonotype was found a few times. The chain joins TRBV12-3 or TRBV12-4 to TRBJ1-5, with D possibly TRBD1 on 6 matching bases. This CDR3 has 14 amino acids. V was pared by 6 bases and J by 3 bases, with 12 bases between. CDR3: CASRSTGLNQPQHF. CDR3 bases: TGTGCCAGCAGGTCTACAGGGCTCAATCAGCCCCAGCATTTT.

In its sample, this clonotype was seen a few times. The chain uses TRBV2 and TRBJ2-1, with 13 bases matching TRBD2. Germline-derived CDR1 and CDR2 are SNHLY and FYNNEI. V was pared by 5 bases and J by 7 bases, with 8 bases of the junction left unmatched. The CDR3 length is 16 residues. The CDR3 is CASSIRTSGSRNEQFF. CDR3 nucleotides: TGTGCCAGCAGTATTAGGACTAGCGGGAGTAGAAATGAGCAGTTCTTC.

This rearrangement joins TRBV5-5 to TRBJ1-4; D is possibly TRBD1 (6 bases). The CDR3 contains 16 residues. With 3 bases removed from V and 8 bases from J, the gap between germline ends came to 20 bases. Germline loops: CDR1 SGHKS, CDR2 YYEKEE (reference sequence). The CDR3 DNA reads TGTGCCAGCAGCTACCGAATGATGGGGGGCTCGGAAAAACTGTTTTTT. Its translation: CASSYRMMGGSEKLFF.

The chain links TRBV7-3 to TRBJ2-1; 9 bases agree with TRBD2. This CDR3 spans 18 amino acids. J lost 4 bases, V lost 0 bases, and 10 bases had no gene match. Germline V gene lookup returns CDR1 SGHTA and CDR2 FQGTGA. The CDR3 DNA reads TGTGCCAGCAGCTTAACGGGGTTAGCGGGAGTGGGGTACAATGAGCAGTTCTTC. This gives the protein CASSLTGLAGVGYNEQFF.

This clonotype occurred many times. CDR3 amino acids: CASSYSASSSYEQYF. The CDR3 region has the DNA TGTGCCAGCAGTTACTCGGCCAGCTCCTCCTACGAGCAGTACTTC. The chain links TRBV6-2 or TRBV6-3 to TRBJ2-7; no definite D call. V was cut by 0 bases and J by 0 bases, with 9 bases left in between. The CDR3 is made up of 15 amino acids. Germline CDR1 and CDR2: MNHEY and SVGEGT.

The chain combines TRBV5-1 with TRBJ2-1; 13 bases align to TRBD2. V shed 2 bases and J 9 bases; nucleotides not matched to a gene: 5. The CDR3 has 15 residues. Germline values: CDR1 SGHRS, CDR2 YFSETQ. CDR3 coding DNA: TGCGCCAGCAGCTTCGGACTAGCGGGAGAGGTTGAGCAGTTCTTC. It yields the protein CASSFGLAGEVEQFF.

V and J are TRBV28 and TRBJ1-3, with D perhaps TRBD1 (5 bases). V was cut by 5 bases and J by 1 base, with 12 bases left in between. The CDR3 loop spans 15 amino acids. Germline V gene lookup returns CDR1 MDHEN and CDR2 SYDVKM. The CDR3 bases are TGTGCCAGCAGTAAGGGGTTAAGGTCTGGAAACACCATATATTTT. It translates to CASSKGLRSGNTIYF.

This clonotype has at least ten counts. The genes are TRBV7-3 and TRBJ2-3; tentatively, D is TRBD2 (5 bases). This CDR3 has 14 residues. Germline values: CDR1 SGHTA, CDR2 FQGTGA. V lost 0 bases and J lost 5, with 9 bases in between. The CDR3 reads CASSLTAAQDTQYF. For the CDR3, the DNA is TGTGCCAGCAGCTTAACAGCGGCTCAAGATACGCAGTATTTT.

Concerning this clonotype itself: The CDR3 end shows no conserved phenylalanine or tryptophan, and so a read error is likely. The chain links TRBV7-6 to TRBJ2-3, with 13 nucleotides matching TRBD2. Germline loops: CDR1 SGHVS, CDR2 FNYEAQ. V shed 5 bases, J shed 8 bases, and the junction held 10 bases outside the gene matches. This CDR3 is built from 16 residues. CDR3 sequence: CASSPGTSGVSVTQYS. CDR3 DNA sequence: TGTGCCAGCAGCCCGGGGACTAGCGGGGTTTCAGTTACGCAGTATTCT.

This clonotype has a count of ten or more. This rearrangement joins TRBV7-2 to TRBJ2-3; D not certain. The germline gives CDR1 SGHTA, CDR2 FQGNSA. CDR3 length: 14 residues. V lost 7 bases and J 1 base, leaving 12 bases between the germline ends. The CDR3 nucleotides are TGTGCCAGCAAATTGAGCGCCGGCACAGATACGCAGTATTTT. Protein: CASKLSAGTDTQYF.

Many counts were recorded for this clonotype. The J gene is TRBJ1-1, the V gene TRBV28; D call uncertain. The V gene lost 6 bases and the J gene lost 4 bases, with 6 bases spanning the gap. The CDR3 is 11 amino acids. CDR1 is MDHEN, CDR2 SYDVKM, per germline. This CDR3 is CASSLGTEAFF. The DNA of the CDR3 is TGTGCCAGCAGCTTAGGCACTGAAGCTTTCTTT.

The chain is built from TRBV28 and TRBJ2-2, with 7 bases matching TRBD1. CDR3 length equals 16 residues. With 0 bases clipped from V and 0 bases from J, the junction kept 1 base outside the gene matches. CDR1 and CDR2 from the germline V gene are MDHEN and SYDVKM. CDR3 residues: CASSLWGTANTGELFF. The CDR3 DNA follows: TGTGCCAGCAGTTTATGGGGGACAGCGAACACCGGGGAGCTGTTTTTT.

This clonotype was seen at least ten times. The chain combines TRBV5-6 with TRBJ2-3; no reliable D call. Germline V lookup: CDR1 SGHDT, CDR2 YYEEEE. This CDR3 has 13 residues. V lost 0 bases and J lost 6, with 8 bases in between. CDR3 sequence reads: CASSLARPDTQYF. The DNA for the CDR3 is TGTGCCAGCAGCTTGGCTAGGCCTGATACGCAGTATTTT. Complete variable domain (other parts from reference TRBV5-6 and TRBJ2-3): DAGVTQSPTHLIKTRGQQVTLRCSPKSGHDTVSWYQQALGQGPQFIFQYYEEEERQRGNFPDRFSGHQFPNYSSELNVNALLLGDSALYLCASSLARPDTQYFGPGTRLTVL.

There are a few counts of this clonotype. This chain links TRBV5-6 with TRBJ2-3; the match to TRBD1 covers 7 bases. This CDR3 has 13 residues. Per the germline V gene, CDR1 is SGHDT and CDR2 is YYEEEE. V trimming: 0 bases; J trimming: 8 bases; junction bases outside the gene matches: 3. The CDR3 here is CASSLGAGGTQYF. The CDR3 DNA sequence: TGTGCCAGCAGCTTGGGAGCAGGGGGTACGCAGTATTTT.

As DNA, the CDR3 is TGCGCCAGCTCGAGAAACGGGGAGCTGTTTTTT. Protein product: CASSRNGELFF. This chain connects TRBV10-1 to TRBJ2-2; no clear D. Trimming pared 8 bases from V and 7 bases from J, leaving 8 bases between. Germline V lookup: CDR1 WNHNN, CDR2 SYGVQD (reference sequence). The CDR3 is 11 residues long.

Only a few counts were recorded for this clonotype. As DNA, the CDR3 is TGTGCCAGCTCGGCAGGACGCACTGAAGCTTTCTTT. It is translated as CASSAGRTEAFF. This chain joins TRBV12-3 or TRBV12-4 and TRBJ1-1; D remains ambiguous. There are 12 residues in the CDR3. Trimming removed 8 bases from V and 4 bases from J, with 11 bases in between.

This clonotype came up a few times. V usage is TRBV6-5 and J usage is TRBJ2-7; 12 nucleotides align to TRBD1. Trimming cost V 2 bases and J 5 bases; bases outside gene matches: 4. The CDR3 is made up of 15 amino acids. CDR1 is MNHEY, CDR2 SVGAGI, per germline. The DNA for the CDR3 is TGTGCCAGCAGTTACATGGGACAGGGGGCGAACGAGCAGTACTTC. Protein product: CASSYMGQGANEQYF.

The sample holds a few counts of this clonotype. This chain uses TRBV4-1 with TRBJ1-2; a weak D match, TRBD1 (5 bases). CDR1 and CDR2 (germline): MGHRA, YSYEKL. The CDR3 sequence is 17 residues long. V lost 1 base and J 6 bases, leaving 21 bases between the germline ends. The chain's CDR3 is CASSQAWVGRDVDGYTF. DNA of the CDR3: TGCGCCAGCAGCCAAGCGTGGGTGGGCAGGGATGTCGATGGCTACACCTTC.

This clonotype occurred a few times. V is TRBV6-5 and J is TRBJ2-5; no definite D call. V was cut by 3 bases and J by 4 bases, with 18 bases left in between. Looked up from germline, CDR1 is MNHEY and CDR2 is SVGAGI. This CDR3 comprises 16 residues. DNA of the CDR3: TGTGCCAGCAGTTATAGCCCGGCCTTAGGACGAGAGACCCAGTACTTC. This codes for CASSYSPALGRETQYF.

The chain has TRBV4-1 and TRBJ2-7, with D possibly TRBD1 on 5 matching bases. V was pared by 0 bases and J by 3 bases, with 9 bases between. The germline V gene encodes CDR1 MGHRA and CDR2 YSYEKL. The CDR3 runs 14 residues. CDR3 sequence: CASSQEQGGYEQYF. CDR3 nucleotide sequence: TGCGCCAGCAGCCAAGAGCAGGGCGGCTACGAGCAGTACTTC.

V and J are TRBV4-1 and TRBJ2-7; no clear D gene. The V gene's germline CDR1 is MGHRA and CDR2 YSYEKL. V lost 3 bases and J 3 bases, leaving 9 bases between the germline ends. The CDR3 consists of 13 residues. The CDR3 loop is CASSHGIHYEQYF. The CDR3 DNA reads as TGCGCCAGCAGCCATGGGATCCACTACGAGCAGTACTTC.